This T cell receptor beta chain was identified during a study of blood T cell repertoires in COVID-19. Study-level background: The United States, Italy and Spain provided the acute and convalescent COVID-19 samples. Nucleic acid was either cDNA or gDNA, and it came from T cells, B-cell-depleted T cells, or PBMCs.

As originally analysed: Nucleated cell counts were estimated from reference gene primer amplification. Only in-frame clones appear in the TCRdb table, and some are missing; sequencing was by immunoSEQ multiplex PCR. V, J and clone size derive from that table, while D and trimming were established from the DNA sequence. The sample contains 45,000 to 50,000 clones, 80% to 90% of which appear only once. Germline V lookup: CDR1 LNHDA, CDR2 SQIVND (reference sequence). CDR3 length equals 18 residues. After removal of 6 bases from V and 6 bases from J, the junction contained 17 bases not matched to a gene.

The clonotype comes from a man aged 50-59 years with acute or convalescent COVID-19. J is TRBJ1-2 and V is TRBV19; 12 nucleotides line up with TRBD1. The sequenced material came from peripheral blood. The CDR3 reads CASRTPGQGALPNHGYTF. CDR3 DNA sequence: TGTGCCAGTAGGACCCCGGGACAGGGGGCCCTGCCCAACCATGGCTACACCTTC.